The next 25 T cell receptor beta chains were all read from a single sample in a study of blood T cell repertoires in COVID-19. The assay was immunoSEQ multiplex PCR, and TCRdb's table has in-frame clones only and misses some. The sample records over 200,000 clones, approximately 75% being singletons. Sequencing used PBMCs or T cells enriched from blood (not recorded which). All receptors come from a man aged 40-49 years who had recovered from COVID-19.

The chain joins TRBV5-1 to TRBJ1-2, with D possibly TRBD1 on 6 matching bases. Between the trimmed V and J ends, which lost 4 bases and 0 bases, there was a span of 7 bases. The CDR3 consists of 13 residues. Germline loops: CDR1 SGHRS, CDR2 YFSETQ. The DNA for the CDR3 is TGCGCCAGCAGCAGGGACACTAACTATGGCTACACCTTC. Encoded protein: CASSRDTNYGYTF.

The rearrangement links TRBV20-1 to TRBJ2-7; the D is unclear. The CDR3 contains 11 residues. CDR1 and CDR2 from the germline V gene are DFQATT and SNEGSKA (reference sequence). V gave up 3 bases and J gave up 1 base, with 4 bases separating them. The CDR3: CSASGSYEQYF. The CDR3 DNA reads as TGCAGTGCTAGCGGTTCCTACGAGCAGTACTTC.

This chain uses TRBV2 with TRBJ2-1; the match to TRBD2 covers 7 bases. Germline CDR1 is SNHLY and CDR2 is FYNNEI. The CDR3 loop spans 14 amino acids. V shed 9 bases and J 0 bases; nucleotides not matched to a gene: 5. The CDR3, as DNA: TGTGCCAGTCAAGGCGGGAGCTCCTACAATGAGCAGTTCTTC. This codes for CASQGGSSYNEQFF. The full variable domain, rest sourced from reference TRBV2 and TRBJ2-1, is EPEVTQTPSHQVTQMGQEVILRCVPISNHLYFYWYRQILGQKVEFLVSFYNNEISEKSEIFDDQFSVERPDGSNFTLKIRSTKLEDSAMYFCASQGGSSYNEQFFGPGTRLTVL.

The CDR3 spells CASSRDRDRGYTF. The CDR3 nucleotides are TGTGCCAGCAGTCGGGACAGGGACCGGGGCTACACCTTC. The genes are TRBV6-9 and TRBJ1-2, with TRBD1 identical over 9 bases. The CDR3 has 13 residues. Germline CDR1 reads MNHGY; CDR2 reads SVAAGI. Trimming cost V 5 bases and J 8 bases; bases outside gene matches: 6.

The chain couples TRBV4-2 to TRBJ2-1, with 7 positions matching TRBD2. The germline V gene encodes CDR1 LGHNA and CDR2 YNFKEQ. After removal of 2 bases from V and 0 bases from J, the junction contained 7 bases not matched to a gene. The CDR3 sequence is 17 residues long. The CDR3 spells CASSQRTGRDSYNEQFF. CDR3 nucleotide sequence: TGTGCCAGCAGCCAAAGAACGGGGAGGGACTCCTACAATGAGCAGTTCTTC.

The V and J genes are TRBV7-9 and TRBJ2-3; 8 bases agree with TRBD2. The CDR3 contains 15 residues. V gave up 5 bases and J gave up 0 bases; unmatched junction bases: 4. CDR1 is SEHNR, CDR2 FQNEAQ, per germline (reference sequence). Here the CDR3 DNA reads TGTGCCAGCAGCCCGGGGGGGCTGAGCACAGATACGCAGTATTTT. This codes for CASSPGGLSTDTQYF.

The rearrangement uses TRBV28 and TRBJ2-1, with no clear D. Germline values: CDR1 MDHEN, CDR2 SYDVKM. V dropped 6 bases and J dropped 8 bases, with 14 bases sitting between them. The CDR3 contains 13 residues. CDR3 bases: TGTGCCAGCAGACCCCTATTAGAGGATGAGCAGTTCTTC. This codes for CASRPLLEDEQFF.

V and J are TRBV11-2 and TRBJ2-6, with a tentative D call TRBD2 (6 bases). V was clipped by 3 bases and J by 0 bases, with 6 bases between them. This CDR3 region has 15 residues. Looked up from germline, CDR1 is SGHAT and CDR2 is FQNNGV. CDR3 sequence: CASSLGLSGANVLTF. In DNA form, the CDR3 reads TGTGCCAGCAGCTTGGGACTCTCTGGGGCCAACGTCCTGACTTTC. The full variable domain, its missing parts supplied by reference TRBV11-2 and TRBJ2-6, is EAGVAQSPRYKIIEKRQSVAFWCNPISGHATLYWYQQILGQGPKLLIQFQNNGVVDDSQLPKDRFSAERLKGVDSTLKIQPAKLEDSAVYLCASSLGLSGANVLTFGAGSRLTVL.

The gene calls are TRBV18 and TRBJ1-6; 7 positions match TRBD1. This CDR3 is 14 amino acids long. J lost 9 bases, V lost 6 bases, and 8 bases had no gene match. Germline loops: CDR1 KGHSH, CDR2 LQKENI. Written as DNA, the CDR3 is TGTGCCAGCTCGCCTACAGGGGTTGGTTCACCCCTCCACTTT. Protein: CASSPTGVGSPLHF.

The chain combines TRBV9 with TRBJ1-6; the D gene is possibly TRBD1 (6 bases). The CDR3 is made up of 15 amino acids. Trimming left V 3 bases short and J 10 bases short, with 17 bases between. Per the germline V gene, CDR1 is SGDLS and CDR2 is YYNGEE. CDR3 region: CASSDQNRVGSPLHF. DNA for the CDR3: TGTGCCAGCAGCGACCAAAACAGGGTAGGGTCACCCCTCCACTTT.

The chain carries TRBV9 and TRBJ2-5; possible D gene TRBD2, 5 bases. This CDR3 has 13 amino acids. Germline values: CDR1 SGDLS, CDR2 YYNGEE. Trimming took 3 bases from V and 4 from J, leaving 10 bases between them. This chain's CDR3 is CASSGGSGETQYF. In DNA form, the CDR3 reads TGTGCCAGCAGCGGTGGGAGCGGAGAGACCCAGTACTTC.

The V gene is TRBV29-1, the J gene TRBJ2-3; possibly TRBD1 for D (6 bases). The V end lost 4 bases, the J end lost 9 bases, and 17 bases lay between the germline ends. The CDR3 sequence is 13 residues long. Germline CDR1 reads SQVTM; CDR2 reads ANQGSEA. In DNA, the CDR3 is TGCAGCGTTGTAGGGGGTCCCGGGGAAACGCAGTATTTT. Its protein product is CSVVGGPGETQYF.

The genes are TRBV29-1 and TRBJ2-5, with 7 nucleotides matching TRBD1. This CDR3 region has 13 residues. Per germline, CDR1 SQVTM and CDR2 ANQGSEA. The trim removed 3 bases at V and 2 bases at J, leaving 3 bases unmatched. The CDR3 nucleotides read TGCAGCGTTGAGGGACAGCTACAAGAGACCCAGTACTTC. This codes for CSVEGQLQETQYF.

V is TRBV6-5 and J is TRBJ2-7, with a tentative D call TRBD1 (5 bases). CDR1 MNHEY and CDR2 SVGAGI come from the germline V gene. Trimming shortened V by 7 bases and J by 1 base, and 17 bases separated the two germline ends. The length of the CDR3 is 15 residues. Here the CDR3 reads CASTLERGQSYEQYF. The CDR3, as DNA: TGTGCCAGCACTCTCGAAAGGGGCCAATCCTACGAGCAGTACTTC.

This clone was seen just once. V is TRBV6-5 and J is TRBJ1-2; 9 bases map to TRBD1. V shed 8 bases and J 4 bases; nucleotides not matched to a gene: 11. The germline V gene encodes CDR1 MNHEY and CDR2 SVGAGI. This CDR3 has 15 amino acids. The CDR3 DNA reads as TGTGCCAGCCGGGACAGGGAGAGCCCTGGCTATGGCTACACCTTC. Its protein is CASRDRESPGYGYTF.

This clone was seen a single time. The CDR3 region has the DNA TGTGCCAGCAGTGATTTGACTAGCGGGGGGTACAATGAGCAGTTCTTC. Amino acid sequence: CASSDLTSGGYNEQFF. This sequence joins TRBV2 and TRBJ2-1; TRBD2 agrees at 13 bases. There are 16 residues in the CDR3. The J segment lost 4 bases and the V segment lost 3 bases, leaving 3 bases of the junction unmatched. Germline V gives CDR1 SNHLY, CDR2 FYNNEI.

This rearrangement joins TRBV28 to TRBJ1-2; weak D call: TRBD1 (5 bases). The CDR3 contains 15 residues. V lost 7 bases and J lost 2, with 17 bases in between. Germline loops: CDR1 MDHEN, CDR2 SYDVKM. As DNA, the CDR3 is TGTGCCAGCAAGCCCTATTGGGGCAGGAACTATGGCTACACCTTC. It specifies CASKPYWGRNYGYTF.

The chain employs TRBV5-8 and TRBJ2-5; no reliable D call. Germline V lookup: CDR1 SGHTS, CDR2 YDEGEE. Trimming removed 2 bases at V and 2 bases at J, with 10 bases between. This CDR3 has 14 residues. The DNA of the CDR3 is TGTGCCAGCAGCTTAACATCACCGCAAGAGACCCAGTACTTC. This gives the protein CASSLTSPQETQYF.

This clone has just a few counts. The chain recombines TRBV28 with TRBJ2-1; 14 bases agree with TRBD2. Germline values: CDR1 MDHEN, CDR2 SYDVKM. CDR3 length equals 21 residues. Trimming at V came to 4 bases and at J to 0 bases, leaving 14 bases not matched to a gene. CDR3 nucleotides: TGTGCCAGCAGTTCAAGACCGGGACTAGCGGGAGTAATGAGCTCCTACAATGAGCAGTTCTTC. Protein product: CASSSRPGLAGVMSSYNEQFF.

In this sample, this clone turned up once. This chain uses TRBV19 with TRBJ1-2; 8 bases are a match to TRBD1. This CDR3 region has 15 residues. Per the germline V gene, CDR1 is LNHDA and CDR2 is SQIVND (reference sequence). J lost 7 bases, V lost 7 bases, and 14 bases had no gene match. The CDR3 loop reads CASMARGGGQVGYTF. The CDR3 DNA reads TGTGCCAGTATGGCCCGCGGGGGGGGACAGGTTGGCTACACCTTC.

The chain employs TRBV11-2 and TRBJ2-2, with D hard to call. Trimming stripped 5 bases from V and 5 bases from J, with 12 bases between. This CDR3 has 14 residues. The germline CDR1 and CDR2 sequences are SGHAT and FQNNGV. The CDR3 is CASSLSLSTGELFF. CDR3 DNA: TGTGCCAGCAGCCTCTCTTTGAGTACCGGGGAGCTGTTTTTT.

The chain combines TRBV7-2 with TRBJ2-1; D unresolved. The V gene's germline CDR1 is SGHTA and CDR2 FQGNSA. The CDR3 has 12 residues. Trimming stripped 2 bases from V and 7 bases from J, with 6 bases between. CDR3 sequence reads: CASSLQRNEQFF. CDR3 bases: TGTGCCAGCAGCTTACAGAGGAATGAGCAGTTCTTC.

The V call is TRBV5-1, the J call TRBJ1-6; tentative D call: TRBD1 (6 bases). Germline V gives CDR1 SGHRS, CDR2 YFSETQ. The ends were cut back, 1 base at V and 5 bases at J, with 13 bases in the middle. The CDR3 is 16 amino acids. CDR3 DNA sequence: TGCGCCAGCAGCTTGACTGGTAGGGGGAATAATTCACCCCTCCACTTT. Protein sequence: CASSLTGRGNNSPLHF.

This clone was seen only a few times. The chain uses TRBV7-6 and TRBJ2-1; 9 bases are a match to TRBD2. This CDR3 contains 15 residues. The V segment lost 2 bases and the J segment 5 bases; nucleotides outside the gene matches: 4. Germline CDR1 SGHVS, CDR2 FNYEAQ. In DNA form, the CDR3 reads TGTGCCAGCAGCTTATATGGCGGGGGGGACAATGAGCAGTTCTTC. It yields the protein CASSLYGGGDNEQFF.

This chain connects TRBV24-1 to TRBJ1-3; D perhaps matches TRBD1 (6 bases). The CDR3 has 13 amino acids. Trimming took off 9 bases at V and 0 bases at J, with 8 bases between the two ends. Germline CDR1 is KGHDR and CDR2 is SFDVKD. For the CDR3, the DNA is TGTGCCACCGCGACAGGCTCTGGAAACACCATATATTTT. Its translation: CATATGSGNTIYF.